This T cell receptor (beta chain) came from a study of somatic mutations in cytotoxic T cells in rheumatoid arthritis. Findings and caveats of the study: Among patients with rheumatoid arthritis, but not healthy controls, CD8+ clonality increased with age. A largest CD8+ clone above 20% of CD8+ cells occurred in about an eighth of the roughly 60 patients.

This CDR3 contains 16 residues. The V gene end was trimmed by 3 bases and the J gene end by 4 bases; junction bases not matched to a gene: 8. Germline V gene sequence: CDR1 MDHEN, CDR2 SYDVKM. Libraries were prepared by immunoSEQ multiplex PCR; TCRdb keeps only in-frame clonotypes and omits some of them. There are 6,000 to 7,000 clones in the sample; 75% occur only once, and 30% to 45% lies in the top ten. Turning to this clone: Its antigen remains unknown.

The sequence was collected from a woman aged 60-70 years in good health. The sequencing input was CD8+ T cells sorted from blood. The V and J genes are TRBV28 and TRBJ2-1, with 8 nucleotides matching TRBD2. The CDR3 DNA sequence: TGTGCCAGCAGTTTTAGGGGACGGGAGGGGTACAATGAGCAGTTCTTC. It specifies CASSFRGREGYNEQFF.